These T cell receptor beta chains were read from a single sample in a study of cytomegalovirus exposure and HLA in healthy donors. Using immunoSEQ multiplex PCR, the repertoire was profiled, and TCRdb retains in-frame clones only, with some absent. The data show fewer than 200,000 clones, about four fifths seen once. Sample: PBMCs. Receptors originate from a woman aged 18-29 years in good health and CMV-seropositive. The CDR3 runs from the conserved cysteine through the conserved F or W.

CDR3 protein: CASSAGDSSYEQYF
CDR3 length: 14
V gene: TRBV9
J gene: TRBJ2-7

CDR3 protein: CASSETDRDYEQYF
CDR3 length: 14
V gene: TRBV9
J gene: TRBJ2-7

CDR3 protein: CASSSTSGTANEKLFF
CDR3 length: 16
V gene: TRBV7-9
J gene: TRBJ1-4

CDR3 protein: CASSYYGGDGYTF
CDR3 length: 13
V gene: TRBV6-5
J gene: TRBJ1-2

CDR3 protein: CASSLSEGVDYGYTF
CDR3 length: 15
V gene: TRBV4-1
J gene: TRBJ1-2

CDR3 protein: CAISYTGGLGETQYF
CDR3 length: 15
V gene: TRBV10-3
J gene: TRBJ2-5

CDR3 protein: CASSLNPGQGWDEQFF
CDR3 length: 16
V gene: TRBV13
J gene: TRBJ2-1

CDR3 protein: CASSEIGSLEPQHF
CDR3 length: 14
V gene: TRBV25-1
J gene: TRBJ1-5

CDR3 protein: CASSSGQGAVTEAFF
CDR3 length: 15
V gene: TRBV5-5
J gene: TRBJ1-1

CDR3 protein: CASTGGDRTYTDTQYF
CDR3 length: 16
V gene: TRBV9
J gene: TRBJ2-3

CDR3 protein: CSVARDSSSTDTQYF
CDR3 length: 15
V gene: TRBV29-1
J gene: TRBJ2-3

CDR3 protein: CASSDRAGNTIYF
CDR3 length: 13
V gene: TRBV6-6
J gene: TRBJ1-3

CDR3 protein: CASSRLQGAGNEQYF
CDR3 length: 15
V gene: TRBV6-5
J gene: TRBJ2-7

CDR3 protein: CASVDRVGEKLFF
CDR3 length: 13
V gene: TRBV6-1
J gene: TRBJ1-4

CDR3 protein: CASSVRLAETQYF
CDR3 length: 13
V gene: TRBV9
J gene: TRBJ2-5

CDR3 protein: CASSTGNTEAFF
CDR3 length: 12
V gene: TRBV6-5
J gene: TRBJ1-1

CDR3 protein: CASSPGQGGYGYTF
CDR3 length: 14
V gene: TRBV14
J gene: TRBJ1-2

CDR3 protein: CASSEWGTLNNEQFF
CDR3 length: 15
V gene: TRBV2
J gene: TRBJ2-1

CDR3 protein: CASSYSSGRNEKLFF
CDR3 length: 15
V gene: TRBV6-6
J gene: TRBJ1-4

CDR3 protein: CASEIQLGEQFF
CDR3 length: 12
V gene: TRBV25-1
J gene: TRBJ2-1

CDR3 protein: CASSLAGGSYEQYF
CDR3 length: 14
V gene: TRBV5-1
J gene: TRBJ2-7

CDR3 protein: CASVGPGYYGYTF
CDR3 length: 13
V gene: TRBV19
J gene: TRBJ1-2

CDR3 protein: CASSDAGQGLNEQFF
CDR3 length: 15
V gene: TRBV7-9
J gene: TRBJ2-1

CDR3 protein: CASSVAESTSYNSPLHF
CDR3 length: 17
V gene: TRBV9
J gene: TRBJ1-6

CDR3 protein: CASSVTQVTQYF
CDR3 length: 12
V gene: TRBV6-1
J gene: TRBJ2-3

CDR3 protein: CASSQEPAGGSLNEQFF
CDR3 length: 17
V gene: TRBV4-3
J gene: TRBJ2-1

CDR3 protein: CASSVGGSTEAFF
CDR3 length: 13
V gene: TRBV9
J gene: TRBJ1-1

CDR3 protein: CASSSQTGNTGELFF
CDR3 length: 15
V gene: TRBV5-1
J gene: TRBJ2-2

CDR3 protein: CASSEADSSYEQYF
CDR3 length: 14
V gene: TRBV6-1
J gene: TRBJ2-7

CDR3 protein: CASKGTGRDEQFF
CDR3 length: 13
V gene: TRBV6-5
J gene: TRBJ2-1

CDR3 protein: CSVELTPYGYTF
CDR3 length: 12
V gene: TRBV29-1
J gene: TRBJ1-2

CDR3 protein: CASSGRVEQYF
CDR3 length: 11
V gene: TRBV19
J gene: TRBJ2-7

CDR3 protein: CASSQRAVYEQYF
CDR3 length: 13
V gene: TRBV7-2
J gene: TRBJ2-7

CDR3 protein: CASSQGKNTEAFF
CDR3 length: 13
V gene: TRBV2
J gene: TRBJ1-1

CDR3 protein: CASSLGGGATDTQYF
CDR3 length: 15
V gene: TRBV7-8
J gene: TRBJ2-3

CDR3 protein: CASSVGQGPDTQYF
CDR3 length: 14
V gene: TRBV2
J gene: TRBJ2-3